This TCR beta chain is drawn from a study of T cells in Graves' hyperthyroidism and ophthalmopathy. This clonotype was seen repeatedly, ten times or more. Its antigen is still unknown. The CDR3 is made up of 15 amino acids. Germline assignment: CDR1 SGHRS and CDR2 YFSETQ. Trimming cost V 4 bases and J 2 bases, with 16 bases left between them. Findings and limits, study-wide: Most clonotypes that expanded in the thyroid above 0.001 also showed up in blood.

Using RNA transcripts as the source, TCR beta CDR3 regions were amplified. The primer set for the first-round RT-PCR of the TCR CDR3 was HTBI. A single record per CDR3 protein comes from TCRdb applying MiXCR to the multiplex PCR reads. This sample has over 350,000 distinct CDR3 sequences, with under 15% found just once. Any patient presenting with uncontrolled infection, other autoimmune disease, pregnancy or lactation was left out. The source is a man aged 18 to 35 with Graves' ophthalmopathy. The chain has TRBV5-1 and TRBJ2-7; TRBD2 is a possible D gene (5 bases). Sequenced material: blood. The CDR3 here is CASSRAPSLPYEQYF. The DNA of the CDR3 is TGCGCCAGCAGCCGCGCCCCTAGCTTACCCTACGAGCAGTACTTC.